This T cell receptor beta chain originates from a study of cytomegalovirus exposure and HLA in healthy donors. About the study: Counted in an early data release were roughly 87 million unique TCRs from HLA-typed donors.

Of note for this clone: Its antigen remains unknown.

Amplification used 60 Vbeta primers and 13 Jbeta primers. Sequencing was performed with immunoSEQ multiplex PCR; in TCRdb, only in-frame clones are kept and a portion is missing. Here the sample spans 150,000 to 200,000 clones, around three quarters being singletons. Study-wide findings and caveats: Per a prior analysis, the majority of TCR beta V segments were productive roughly 90% or roughly 30% of the time. A later analysis reportedly found fewer N-insertions in an Asian-associated ancestry cluster than the roughly 670-donor mean. With DRB1 most and HLA-C fewest, TCR association rates differed between HLA loci in a later analysis.

Material: PBMCs. This receptor was identified in a young woman in good health and CMV-seropositive.

The CDR3 region is CASRSRIRYNEQFF. The CDR3 nucleotides are TGTGCCAGCAGATCCAGGATCCGTTACAATGAGCAGTTCTTC. The gene calls are TRBV6-5 and TRBJ2-1, with D hard to call. The length of the CDR3 is 14 residues. Germline V CDR1 and CDR2: MNHEY, SVGAGI. Trimming shortened V by 6 bases and J by 4 bases, and 13 bases separated the two germline ends.